Following are 12 T cell receptor beta chains from one sample sequenced in a study of T cells in Graves' hyperthyroidism and ophthalmopathy. Amplification yielded TCR beta CDR3 regions, with RNA transcripts as the source. First-round RT-PCR with HTBI primers amplified the TCR CDR3 region. MiXCR, applied by TCRdb to the multiplex PCR reads, yields one record per CDR3 protein. The table lists hundreds of thousands of distinct CDR3 sequences, over 35% of them singletons, with approximately 8.7% in the top ten. The sample comprised blood. Receptors originate from a man aged 18 to 35 with Graves' hyperthyroidism.

This clonotype was found once. V and J are TRBV10-3 and TRBJ1-3; a weak D match, TRBD1 (6 bases). From germline, CDR1 is ENHRY and CDR2 SYGVKD. The length of the CDR3 is 15 residues. V was trimmed by 3 bases and J by 8 bases, leaving 17 bases between them. The CDR3 loop reads CAISDRGWYGYTIYF. Written as DNA, the CDR3 is TGTGCCATCAGTGACAGGGGTTGGTATGGCTACACCATATATTTT.

This clonotype was counted between two and nine times. V and J are TRBV3-1 and TRBJ2-5, with TRBD2 as a possible D gene (6 bases). The germline V and J ends were trimmed by 1 base and 2 bases, with 14 bases remaining between them. Germline assignment: CDR1 LGHDT and CDR2 YNNKEL (reference sequence). The CDR3 extends over 16 amino acids. The DNA for the CDR3 is TGTGCCAGCAGCCAAGCGGGAGCTGGGGGTCAAGAGACCCAGTACTTC. Amino acid sequence: CASSQAGAGGQETQYF.

V gene TRBV5-6 combines with J gene TRBJ1-1; D ambiguous. Trimming removed 5 bases from V and 7 bases from J, with 12 bases in between. Germline V gives CDR1 SGHDT, CDR2 YYEEEE. This CDR3 is built from 12 residues. Written as DNA, the CDR3 is TGTGCCAGCAGTTCAACAAGACTTGAAGCTTTCTTT. Translating gives CASSSTRLEAFF.

On this clonotype: An end of the junction differs from the germline gene, which may be a read error. The rearrangement links TRBV12-3 or TRBV12-4 to TRBJ2-7, with 7 bases that match TRBD2. The CDR3 length is 14 residues. CDR3 sequence (DNA): TGTGCCAGCAGTTGGGGGGGGAGTGGGTACGAGCGGTACTTC. This translates into CASSWGGSGYERYF.

This clonotype was seen at least ten times. The rearrangement uses TRBV20-1 and TRBJ2-7; no clear D. CDR1 DFQATT and CDR2 SNEGSKA come from the germline V gene (reference sequence). The CDR3 spans 14 residues. V lost 3 bases and J 0 bases, leaving 12 bases between the germline ends. The CDR3 coding sequence is TGCAGTGCTAGGCTAGGGCAGAACTCCTACGAGCAGTACTTC. Translating gives CSARLGQNSYEQYF.

Many counts were recorded for this clonotype. CDR3 loop: CATSRVQGESEKLFF. The DNA for the CDR3 is TGTGCCACCAGCAGAGTACAGGGGGAAAGTGAAAAACTGTTTTTT. This sequence joins TRBV15 and TRBJ1-4; 8 nucleotides match TRBD1. The J segment lost 7 bases and the V segment lost 1 base, leaving 5 bases of the junction unmatched. The CDR3 sequence is 15 residues long. CDR1 and CDR2 from the germline V gene are LNHNV and YYDKDF (reference sequence).

This clonotype has only a few counts. The chain has TRBV6-5 and TRBJ2-7, with TRBD2 matching 10 bases. Germline V gene lookup returns CDR1 MNHEY and CDR2 SVGAGI. This CDR3 spans 15 amino acids. Trimming at V came to 0 bases and at J to 3 bases, leaving 2 bases not matched to a gene. The CDR3, as DNA: TGTGCCAGCAGTTACTCGTCTAGCGGGAGCTACGAGCAGTACTTC. Its translation: CASSYSSSGSYEQYF.

This clonotype was detected a few times. A much bigger clone sits one base away, suggesting this may be a read error. The chain recombines TRBV25-1 with TRBJ1-6; TRBD1 aligns across 7 bases. This CDR3 comprises 15 residues. V shed 4 bases and J 8 bases; nucleotides not matched to a gene: 8. Germline CDR1 is MGHDK and CDR2 is SYGVNS. The CDR3 protein is CASSGRGTEDSPLHF. Written as DNA, the CDR3 is TGTGCCAGCAGTGGCCGCGGGACAGAGGATTCACCCCTCCACTTT.

Many counts were recorded for this clonotype. The chain combines TRBV15 with TRBJ2-6; D is unresolved. Trimming left V 8 bases short and J 3 bases short, with 14 bases between. There are 15 residues in the CDR3. Looked up from germline, CDR1 is LNHNV and CDR2 is YYDKDF (reference sequence). The CDR3 region has the DNA TGTGCCACCTCTACGTATCAGGTTGGGGCCAACGTCCTGACTTTC. Amino acids: CATSTYQVGANVLTF.

This clonotype was recorded a few times. The rearrangement links TRBV19 to TRBJ2-7; D perhaps matches TRBD2 (5 bases). Between the trimmed V and J ends, which lost 8 bases and 3 bases, there was a span of 14 bases. This CDR3 is built from 13 residues. CDR1 is LNHDA, CDR2 SQIVND, per germline (reference sequence). CDR3 region: CASSPDGNYEQYF. CDR3 nucleotide sequence: TGTGCCAGTTCCCCCGACGGGAACTACGAGCAGTACTTC.

In its sample, this clonotype was seen many times. The gene calls are TRBV7-3 and TRBJ1-6; a possible D gene is TRBD1 (6 bases). The V end lost 2 bases, the J end lost 8 bases, and 10 bases lay between the germline ends. This CDR3 is built from 14 residues. CDR1 and CDR2 from the germline V gene are SGHTA and FQGTGA. DNA for the CDR3: TGTGCCAGCAGCTTAGAGGCAGGGGATTCACCCCTCCACTTT. Protein: CASSLEAGDSPLHF.

The rearrangement links TRBV6-5 to TRBJ1-1; D unresolved. The CDR3 length is 13 residues. V lost 6 bases to trimming and J lost 1 base, with 9 bases between them. Germline CDR1 MNHEY, CDR2 SVGAGI. CDR3 sequence: CASRELANTEAFF. The CDR3 DNA reads as TGTGCCAGCAGGGAGCTCGCGAACACTGAAGCTTTCTTT.